This TCR beta chain was obtained from a study of shared clonotypes between healthy human individuals. Study-wide findings and caveats: Clonotype sharing among donors, it was expected, would be affected by sequencing depth.

Here immunoSEQ multiplex PCR was the method, and the copy in TCRdb shows in-frame clones only, minus some. The sample yields around 510,000 clones, roughly 79% seen once. Concerning this clone itself: Its antigen remains unknown. Other nucleotide sequences in the sample specify the same CDR3.

The sequence was obtained from a middle-aged woman in good health. Some clones in this sample may be carry-over from other donors' samples. Material for sequencing was PBMCs.

CDR3 amino acids: CASSQEGTANQPQHF. The CDR3 region has the DNA TGCGCCAGCAGCCAAGAAGGGACAGCAAATCAGCCCCAGCATTTT. The chain couples TRBV4-1 to TRBJ1-5; 7 bases map to TRBD1. With 0 bases clipped from V and 4 bases from J, the junction kept 3 bases outside the gene matches. Germline lookup yields CDR1 MGHRA and CDR2 YSYEKL. This CDR3 comprises 15 residues.